This entry lists 29 T cell receptor beta chains sequenced from one sample in a study of blood T cell repertoires in COVID-19. Assay: immunoSEQ multiplex PCR; the TCRdb copy retains only in-frame clones and omits some. The data contain approximately 220,000 clones, about four fifths of them singletons. Sequencing was carried out using PBMCs or T cells enriched from blood (not recorded which). The receptors were gathered from a woman in her forties or fifties who had been exposed to COVID-19.

The chain couples TRBV7-6 to TRBJ2-5; D possibly corresponds to TRBD2 (7 bases). Looked up from germline, CDR1 is SGHVS and CDR2 is FNYEAQ. The CDR3 is made up of 14 amino acids. V was trimmed by 0 bases and J by 4 bases, leaving 9 bases between them. CDR3 DNA sequence: TGTGCCAGCAGCTTAGCGGGGGGGCGAGAGACCCAGTACTTC. This codes for CASSLAGGRETQYF.

The chain has TRBV6-5 and TRBJ2-3; 7 nucleotides match TRBD1. V gave up 6 bases and J gave up 2 bases; unmatched junction bases: 5. The germline V gene encodes CDR1 MNHEY and CDR2 SVGAGI. The CDR3 is made up of 14 amino acids. This CDR3 is CASSVTGNTDTQYF. The CDR3 bases are TGTGCCAGCAGCGTGACAGGGAACACAGATACGCAGTATTTT.

The count of this clone is one. The chain carries TRBV20-1 and TRBJ2-7, with 7 bases aligning to TRBD2. The J segment lost 6 bases and the V segment lost 3 bases, leaving 8 bases of the junction unmatched. The CDR3 spans 13 residues. In germline, CDR1 is DFQATT, CDR2 SNEGSKA (reference sequence). Written as DNA, the CDR3 is TGCAGTGCTAGTGCGGGGCGGGGGATCGAGCAGTACTTC. Protein: CSASAGRGIEQYF.

V gene TRBV27 combines with J gene TRBJ2-1, with TRBD2 identical over 10 bases. Trimming removed 2 bases from V and 6 bases from J; junction bases left unmatched: 16. This CDR3 is built from 19 residues. Germline-derived CDR1 and CDR2 are MNHEY and SMNVEV (reference sequence). CDR3 protein: CASSLKGGLAGVEGNEQFF. In DNA form, the CDR3 reads TGTGCCAGCAGTTTAAAGGGGGGGCTAGCGGGGGTTGAAGGCAATGAGCAGTTCTTC.

The V call is TRBV19, the J call TRBJ1-1; D not resolved. The CDR3 extends over 14 amino acids. V was pared by 2 bases and J by 0 bases, with 7 bases between. Per the germline V gene, CDR1 is LNHDA and CDR2 is SQIVND (reference sequence). This CDR3 is CASSIIGMNTEAFF. In nucleotides, the CDR3 is TGTGCCAGTAGTATAATCGGGATGAACACTGAAGCTTTCTTT.

This chain connects TRBV19 to TRBJ2-7; D not certain. Trimming took 6 bases from V and 0 from J, leaving 12 bases between them. CDR1 and CDR2 (germline): LNHDA, SQIVND (reference sequence). The CDR3 covers 14 residues. The CDR3 DNA is TGTGCCAGTAGACCGGTCTATTACTCCTACGAGCAGTACTTC. This sequence encodes CASRPVYYSYEQYF.

The CDR3 nucleotides are TGCGCCAGCAGCCAAGAAACGACAGGAGAAGCTTTCTTT. This codes for CASSQETTGEAFF. This sequence joins TRBV4-3 and TRBJ1-1; D perhaps matches TRBD1 (6 bases). Germline values: CDR1 LGHNA, CDR2 YSLEER. The CDR3 spans 13 residues. With 0 bases removed from V and 8 bases from J, the gap between germline ends came to 10 bases.

The chain is built from TRBV6-6 and TRBJ1-1; the D is unclear. Per the germline V gene, CDR1 is MNHNY and CDR2 is SVGAGI (reference sequence). The length of the CDR3 is 15 residues. The V and J ends lost 2 bases and 2 bases respectively, with 12 bases between them. This chain's CDR3 is CASSYTQMPNTEAFF. The DNA of the CDR3 is TGTGCCAGCAGTTACACGCAGATGCCTAACACTGAAGCTTTCTTT.

V gene TRBV29-1 combines with J gene TRBJ1-1; D not certain. V was trimmed by 7 bases and J by 2 bases, leaving 14 bases between them. The CDR3 sequence is 13 residues long. Germline V gene data show CDR1 as SQVTM and CDR2 as ANQGSEA. This chain's CDR3 is CSGRGFENTEAFF. In nucleotides, the CDR3 is TGCAGCGGACGAGGTTTCGAAAACACTGAAGCTTTCTTT. The full variable domain, rest sourced from reference TRBV29-1 and TRBJ1-1, is SAVISQKPSRDICQRGTSLTIQCQVDSQVTMMFWYRQQPGQSLTLIATANQGSEATYESGFVIDKFPISRPNLTFSTLTVSNMSPEDSSIYLCSGRGFENTEAFFGQGTRLTVV.

This chain joins TRBV7-6 and TRBJ1-3; no clear D. The V gene's germline CDR1 is SGHVS and CDR2 FNYEAQ. The CDR3 runs to 15 residues. The V gene lost 1 base and the J gene lost 0 bases, with 7 bases spanning the gap. CDR3 protein: CASSLDFPSGNTIYF. The DNA for the CDR3 is TGTGCCAGCAGCTTAGACTTCCCCTCTGGAAACACCATATATTTT.

The CDR3 DNA sequence: TGTGCCAGCAGTTTTACAGGGTGGGAGCCCCAGCATTTT. Protein: CASSFTGWEPQHF. The V call is TRBV12-3 or TRBV12-4, the J call TRBJ1-5; D might be TRBD1 (6 bases). V was trimmed by 3 bases and J by 8 bases, leaving 11 bases between them. CDR3 length: 13 residues.

The chain is built from TRBV5-1 and TRBJ2-3, with 11 bases aligning to TRBD2. CDR3 length: 16 residues. Germline CDR1 reads SGHRS; CDR2 reads YFSETQ. Trimming took 4 bases from V and 5 from J; bases not matched to a gene: 9. The CDR3 sequence is CASSKDSGGAGDTQYF. The DNA for the CDR3 is TGCGCCAGCAGCAAAGATAGCGGGGGGGCCGGAGATACGCAGTATTTT.

CDR3 region: CASSMRRETQYF. The CDR3 DNA sequence: TGTGCCAGTAGTATGAGAAGAGAGACCCAGTACTTC. The chain links TRBV19 to TRBJ2-5; D uncertain. This CDR3 region has 12 residues. The V end lost 3 bases, the J end lost 4 bases, and 6 bases lay between the germline ends. Germline V gene data show CDR1 as LNHDA and CDR2 as SQIVND (reference sequence). The variable domain in full, with the rest retrieved from reference TRBV19 and TRBJ2-5, is DGGITQSPKYLFRKEGQNVTLSCEQNLNHDAMYWYRQDPGQGLRLIYYSQIVNDFQKGDIAEGYSVSREKKESFPLTVTSAQKNPTAFYLCASSMRRETQYFGPGTRLLVL.

The V and J genes are TRBV4-3 and TRBJ2-3; no clear D. CDR1 LGHNA and CDR2 YSLEER come from the germline V gene. CDR3 length equals 16 residues. V was cut by 0 bases and J by 6 bases, with 16 bases left in between. The chain's CDR3 is CASSQDAPGMRDTQYF. CDR3 DNA sequence: TGCGCCAGCAGCCAAGATGCCCCCGGTATGCGGGATACGCAGTATTTT.

V is TRBV7-4 and J is TRBJ2-7, with a possible D match to TRBD2 (6 bases). The germline V and J ends were trimmed by 3 bases and 0 bases, with 21 bases remaining between them. Germline loops: CDR1 SGHVT, CDR2 SQSDAQ. The CDR3 is made up of 18 amino acids. This chain's CDR3 is CASSLGGRINLSSYEQYF. In nucleotides, the CDR3 is TGTGCCAGCAGCTTGGGGGGACGGATCAACCTTAGCTCCTACGAGCAGTACTTC.

The chain employs TRBV12-3 or TRBV12-4 and TRBJ2-2; 8 nucleotides agree with TRBD2. The junction had 6 bases not matched to a gene; V was cut back by 8 bases and J by 7 bases. CDR3 length equals 13 residues. The CDR3 is CASRGGQVGELFF. CDR3 bases: TGTGCCAGCCGGGGGGGCCAGGTCGGGGAGCTGTTTTTT.

This clone has a handful of counts. This chain uses TRBV7-9 with TRBJ1-1; no definite D call. V dropped 1 base and J dropped 1 base, with 4 bases sitting between them. The CDR3 covers 13 residues. CDR1 is SEHNR, CDR2 FQNEAQ, per germline (reference sequence). In DNA, the CDR3 is TGTGCCAGCAGCTTAGGTCGGAACACTGAAGCTTTCTTT. Its translation: CASSLGRNTEAFF.

This chain joins TRBV11-2 and TRBJ2-3; TRBD2 matches 7 bases. CDR1 is SGHAT and CDR2 is FQNNGV in the germline V gene. With V trimmed by 5 bases and J by 3 bases, 5 bases remained unmatched. The CDR3 totals 14 residues. The CDR3 DNA follows: TGTGCCAGCAGCCAAGCGGGGTGGACAGATACGCAGTATTTT. Translated, it gives CASSQAGWTDTQYF.

The chain uses TRBV12-3 or TRBV12-4 and TRBJ1-3; D is ambiguous. Trimming took off 7 bases at V and 3 bases at J, with 4 bases between the two ends. The CDR3 extends over 11 amino acids. CDR3 sequence reads: CASTLGNTIYF. The CDR3 bases are TGTGCCAGCACTCTTGGAAACACCATATATTTT.

The rearrangement links TRBV19 to TRBJ2-4, with D maybe TRBD2 (5 bases). The germline V and J ends were trimmed by 5 bases and 7 bases, with 18 bases remaining between them. The CDR3 has 15 amino acids. Germline CDR1 reads LNHDA; CDR2 reads SQIVND (reference sequence). CDR3 in amino acids: CASSDYLGPRNIQYF. The CDR3 coding sequence is TGTGCCAGTAGTGACTACTTGGGCCCCAGGAACATTCAGTACTTC.

The chain links TRBV5-5 to TRBJ2-4; D uncertain. In germline, CDR1 is SGHKS, CDR2 YYEKEE (reference sequence). Trimming removed 0 bases from V and 8 bases from J, with 6 bases in between. The CDR3 totals 12 residues. The CDR3 is CASSLGPDIQYF. The CDR3 DNA sequence: TGTGCCAGCAGCTTGGGCCCAGACATTCAGTACTTC.

Worth noting for this clone: Other DNA sequences within the sample encode an identical CDR3. The V call is TRBV28, the J call TRBJ1-1; TRBD1 agrees at 11 bases. The CDR3 is made up of 15 amino acids. Germline V lookup: CDR1 MDHEN, CDR2 SYDVKM. After removal of 5 bases from V and 4 bases from J, the junction contained 6 bases not matched to a gene. The CDR3 loop is CASSLGTGGGTEAFF. The CDR3 DNA is TGTGCCAGCAGTCTAGGGACAGGGGGAGGCACTGAAGCTTTCTTT.

The chain uses TRBV29-1 and TRBJ1-1; perhaps TRBD1 as D (5 bases). With 1 base removed from V and 7 bases from J, the gap between germline ends came to 19 bases. Germline lookup yields CDR1 SQVTM and CDR2 ANQGSEA. The CDR3 covers 15 residues. CDR3 nucleotide sequence: TGCAGCGTTGAAGGGTGGAGCTCGCGGGGGATTGAAGCTTTCTTT. This codes for CSVEGWSSRGIEAFF.

This chain joins TRBV19 and TRBJ1-3; no firm D call. Germline loops: CDR1 LNHDA, CDR2 SQIVND (reference sequence). Trimming shortened V by 7 bases and J by 0 bases, and 10 bases separated the two germline ends. The CDR3 has 14 amino acids. The CDR3, as DNA: TGTGCCAGTACGCTGACTCACTCTGGAAACACCATATATTTT. Its translation is CASTLTHSGNTIYF.

The CDR3 nucleotides read TGTGCCACCAGCAAACTAAGGGAGACCCAGTACTTC. The encoded protein is CATSKLRETQYF. The chain combines TRBV15 with TRBJ2-5; D is uncertain. Trimming removed 4 bases at V and 5 bases at J, with 8 bases between. From germline, CDR1 is LNHNV and CDR2 YYDKDF (reference sequence). This CDR3 contains 12 residues.

The rearrangement links TRBV27 to TRBJ1-2, with 7 bases fitting TRBD1. The CDR3 spans 16 residues. CDR1 is MNHEY, CDR2 SMNVEV, per germline (reference sequence). The V and J ends lost 6 bases and 3 bases, in that order; junction bases with no gene match: 13. The CDR3 DNA follows: TGTGCCAGCAGCTCACCCACCCGGACAGGCCACTATGGCTACACCTTC. Protein: CASSSPTRTGHYGYTF.

J is TRBJ2-5 and V is TRBV5-6, with D hard to call. In germline, CDR1 is SGHDT, CDR2 YYEEEE. CDR3 length: 14 amino acids. V dropped 0 bases and J dropped 5 bases, with 11 bases sitting between them. The DNA of the CDR3 is TGTGCCAGCAGCTTGGCCAGGTTAGAGGAGACCCAGTACTTC. Amino acids: CASSLARLEETQYF. Using reference TRBV5-6 and TRBJ2-5 for the parts outside the CDR3, the full variable domain is DAGVTQSPTHLIKTRGQQVTLRCSPKSGHDTVSWYQQALGQGPQFIFQYYEEEERQRGNFPDRFSGHQFPNYSSELNVNALLLGDSALYLCASSLARLEETQYFGPGTRLLVL.

This CDR3 reads CASSEGGGYQPQHF. The CDR3 coding sequence is TGCGCCAGCAGTGAGGGGGGCGGGTATCAGCCCCAGCATTTT. The rearrangement links TRBV10-2 to TRBJ1-5; the D gene is possibly TRBD1 (6 bases). Germline CDR1 WSHSY, CDR2 SAAADI. The V end was cut by 2 bases, the J end by 5 bases, with 10 bases between. The CDR3 sequence is 14 residues long.

The gene calls are TRBV2 and TRBJ2-5; TRBD1 agrees at 11 bases. Germline assignment: CDR1 SNHLY and CDR2 FYNNEI. This CDR3 spans 17 amino acids. Trimming cost V 6 bases and J 4 bases; bases outside gene matches: 13. The CDR3 DNA follows: TGTGCCAGCAGCCACCTTATGGGTGGGACAGGGGGAGAGACCCAGTACTTC. It codes for CASSHLMGGTGGETQYF.